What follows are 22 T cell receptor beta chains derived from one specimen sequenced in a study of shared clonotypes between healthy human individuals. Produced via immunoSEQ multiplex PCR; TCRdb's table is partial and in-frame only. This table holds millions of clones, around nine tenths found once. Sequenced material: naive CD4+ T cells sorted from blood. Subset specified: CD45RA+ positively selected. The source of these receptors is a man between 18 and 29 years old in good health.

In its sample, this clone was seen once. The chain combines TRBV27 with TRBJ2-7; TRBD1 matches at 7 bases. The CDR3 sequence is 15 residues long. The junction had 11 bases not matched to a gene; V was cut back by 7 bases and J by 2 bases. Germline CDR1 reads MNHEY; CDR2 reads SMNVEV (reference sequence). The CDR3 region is CASKPLGRGTYEQYF. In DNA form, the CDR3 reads TGTGCCAGCAAGCCTTTGGGCAGGGGGACCTACGAGCAGTACTTC.

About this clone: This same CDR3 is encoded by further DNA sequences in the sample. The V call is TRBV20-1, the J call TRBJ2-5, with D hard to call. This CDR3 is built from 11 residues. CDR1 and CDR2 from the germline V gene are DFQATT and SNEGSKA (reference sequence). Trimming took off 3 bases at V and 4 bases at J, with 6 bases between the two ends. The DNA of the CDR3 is TGCAGTGCTAGGGGGTTAGAGACCCAGTACTTC. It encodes CSARGLETQYF.

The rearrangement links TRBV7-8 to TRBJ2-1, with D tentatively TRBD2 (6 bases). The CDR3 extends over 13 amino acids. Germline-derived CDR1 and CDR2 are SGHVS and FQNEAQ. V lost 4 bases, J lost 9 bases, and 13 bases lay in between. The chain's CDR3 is CASSSTSVGEQFF. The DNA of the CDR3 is TGTGCCAGCAGCTCGACTAGTGTTGGTGAGCAGTTCTTC.

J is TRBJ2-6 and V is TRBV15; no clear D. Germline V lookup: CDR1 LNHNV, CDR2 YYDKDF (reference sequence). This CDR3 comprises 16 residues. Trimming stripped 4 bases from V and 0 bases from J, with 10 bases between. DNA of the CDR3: TGTGCCACCAGCACTCGAAATCCCTCTGGGGCCAACGTCCTGACTTTC. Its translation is CATSTRNPSGANVLTF.

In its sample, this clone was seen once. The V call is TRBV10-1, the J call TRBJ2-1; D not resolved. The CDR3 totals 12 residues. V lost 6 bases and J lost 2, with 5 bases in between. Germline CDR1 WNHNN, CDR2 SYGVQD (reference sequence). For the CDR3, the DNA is TGCGCCAGCAGCGGAACCTACAATGAGCAGTTCTTC. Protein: CASSGTYNEQFF.

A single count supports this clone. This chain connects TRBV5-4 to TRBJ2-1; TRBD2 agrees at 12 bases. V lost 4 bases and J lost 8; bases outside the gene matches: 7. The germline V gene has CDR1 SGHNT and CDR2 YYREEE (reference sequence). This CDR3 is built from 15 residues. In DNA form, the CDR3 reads TGTGCCAGCAGCCAACCTAGCGGGGGGGCCTATGAGCAGTTCTTC. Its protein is CASSQPSGGAYEQFF.

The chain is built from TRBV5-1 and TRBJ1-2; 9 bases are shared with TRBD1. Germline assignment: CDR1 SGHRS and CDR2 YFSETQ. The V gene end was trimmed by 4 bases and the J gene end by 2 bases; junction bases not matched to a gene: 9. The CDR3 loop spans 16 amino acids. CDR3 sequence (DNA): TGCGCCAGCAGCCCTACACCGGGACAGGGAAACTATGGCTACACCTTC. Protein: CASSPTPGQGNYGYTF. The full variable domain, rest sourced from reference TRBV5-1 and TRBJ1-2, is KAGVTQTPRYLIKTRGQQVTLSCSPISGHRSVSWYQQTPGQGLQFLFEYFSETQRNKGNFPGRFSGRQFSNSRSEMNVSTLELGDSALYLCASSPTPGQGNYGYTFGSGTRLTVV.

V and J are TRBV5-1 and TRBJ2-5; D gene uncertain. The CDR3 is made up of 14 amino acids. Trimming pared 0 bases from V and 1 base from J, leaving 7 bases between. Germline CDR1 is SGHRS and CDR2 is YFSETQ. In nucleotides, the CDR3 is TGCGCCAGCAGCTTGGCCTACAGCCAAGAGACCCAGTACTTC. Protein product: CASSLAYSQETQYF.

CDR3 coding DNA: TGTGCCAGCAGTCAAATTCCGGGACCCCCCTACGAGCAGTACTTC. Translating it yields CASSQIPGPPYEQYF. V and J are TRBV6-5 and TRBJ2-7; D may be TRBD1 or TRBD2 (5 bases each). Germline CDR1 MNHEY, CDR2 SVGAGI. Trimming removed 5 bases at V and 2 bases at J, with 16 bases between. The CDR3 loop spans 15 amino acids.

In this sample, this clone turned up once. The CDR3 loop reads CASSFIPTGSTEAFF. The CDR3 DNA is TGTGCCAGCAGCTTCATTCCGACAGGGAGCACTGAAGCTTTCTTT. The J gene is TRBJ1-1, the V gene TRBV5-6, with 7 bases lining up with TRBD1. CDR3 length: 15 amino acids. V lost 2 bases, J lost 4 bases, and 8 bases stayed unmatched. In germline, CDR1 is SGHDT, CDR2 YYEEEE.

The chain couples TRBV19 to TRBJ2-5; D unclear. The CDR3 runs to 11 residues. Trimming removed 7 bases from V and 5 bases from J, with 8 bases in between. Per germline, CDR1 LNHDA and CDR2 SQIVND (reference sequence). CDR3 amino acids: CASMFEETQYF. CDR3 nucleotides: TGTGCCAGTATGTTTGAGGAGACCCAGTACTTC.

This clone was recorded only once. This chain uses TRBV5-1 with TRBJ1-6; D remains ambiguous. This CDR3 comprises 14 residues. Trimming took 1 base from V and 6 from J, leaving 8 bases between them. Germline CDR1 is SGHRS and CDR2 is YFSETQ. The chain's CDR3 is CASSLSQPNSPLHF. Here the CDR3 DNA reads TGCGCCAGCAGCTTGTCACAGCCTAATTCACCCCTCCACTTT. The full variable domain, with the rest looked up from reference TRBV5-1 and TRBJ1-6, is KAGVTQTPRYLIKTRGQQVTLSCSPISGHRSVSWYQQTPGQGLQFLFEYFSETQRNKGNFPGRFSGRQFSNSRSEMNVSTLELGDSALYLCASSLSQPNSPLHFGNGTRLTVT.

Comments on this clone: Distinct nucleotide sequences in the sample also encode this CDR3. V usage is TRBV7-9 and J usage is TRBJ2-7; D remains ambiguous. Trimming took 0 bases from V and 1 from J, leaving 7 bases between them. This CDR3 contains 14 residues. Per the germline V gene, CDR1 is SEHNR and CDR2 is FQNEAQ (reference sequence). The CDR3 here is CASSLAGSSYEQYF. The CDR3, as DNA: TGTGCCAGCAGCTTAGCTGGCAGTTCCTACGAGCAGTACTTC.

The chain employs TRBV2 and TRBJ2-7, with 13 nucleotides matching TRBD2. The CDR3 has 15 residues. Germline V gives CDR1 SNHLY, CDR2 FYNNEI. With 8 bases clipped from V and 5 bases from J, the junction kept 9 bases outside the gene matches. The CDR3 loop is CASSLGLAGVNEQYF. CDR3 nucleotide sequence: TGTGCCAGCTCCCTCGGACTAGCGGGAGTGAACGAGCAGTACTTC. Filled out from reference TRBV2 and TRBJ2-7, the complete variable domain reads EPEVTQTPSHQVTQMGQEVILRCVPISNHLYFYWYRQILGQKVEFLVSFYNNEISEKSEIFDDQFSVERPDGSNFTLKIRSTKLEDSAMYFCASSLGLAGVNEQYFGPGTRLTVT.

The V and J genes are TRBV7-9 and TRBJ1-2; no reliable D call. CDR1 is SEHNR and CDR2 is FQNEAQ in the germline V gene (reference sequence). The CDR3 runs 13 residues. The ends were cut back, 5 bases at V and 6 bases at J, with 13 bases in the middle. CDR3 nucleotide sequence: TGTGCCAGCAGCCCGGGAACCAGTAATGGCTACACCTTC. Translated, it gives CASSPGTSNGYTF.

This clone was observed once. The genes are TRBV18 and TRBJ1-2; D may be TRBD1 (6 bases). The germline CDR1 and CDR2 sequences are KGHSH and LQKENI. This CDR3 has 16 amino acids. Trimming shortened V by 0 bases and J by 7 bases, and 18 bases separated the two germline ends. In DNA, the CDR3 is TGTGCCAGCTCACCACCTGGAGGGGGGGAGTCGGCTGGCTACACCTTC. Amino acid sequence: CASSPPGGGESAGYTF.

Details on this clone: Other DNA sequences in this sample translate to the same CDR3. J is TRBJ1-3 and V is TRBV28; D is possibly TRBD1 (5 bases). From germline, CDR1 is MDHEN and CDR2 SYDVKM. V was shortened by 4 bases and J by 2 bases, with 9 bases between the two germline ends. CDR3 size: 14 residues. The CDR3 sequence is CASSSGTPGNTIYF. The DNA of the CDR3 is TGTGCCAGCAGTTCAGGGACCCCTGGAAACACCATATATTTT. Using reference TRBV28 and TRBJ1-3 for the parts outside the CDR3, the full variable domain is DVKVTQSSRYLVKRTGEKVFLECVQDMDHENMFWYRQDPGLGLRLIYFSYDVKMKEKGDIPEGYSVSREKKERFSLILESASTNQTSMYLCASSSGTPGNTIYFGEGSWLTVV.

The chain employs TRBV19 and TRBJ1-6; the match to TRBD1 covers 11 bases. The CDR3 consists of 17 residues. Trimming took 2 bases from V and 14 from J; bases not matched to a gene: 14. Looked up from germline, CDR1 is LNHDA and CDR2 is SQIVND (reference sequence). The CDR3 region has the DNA TGTGCCAGTAGTATACCACCGGGACAGGGGGGCCTCGTCACCCTCCACTTT. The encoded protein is CASSIPPGQGGLVTLHF.

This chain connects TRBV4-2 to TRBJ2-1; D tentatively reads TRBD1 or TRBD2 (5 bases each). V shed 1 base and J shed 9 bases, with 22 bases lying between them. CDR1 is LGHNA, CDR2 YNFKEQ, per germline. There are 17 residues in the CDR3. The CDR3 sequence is CASSQVSGTRAHPEQFF. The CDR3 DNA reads TGTGCCAGCAGCCAAGTCTCCGGGACCCGAGCCCACCCTGAGCAGTTCTTC.

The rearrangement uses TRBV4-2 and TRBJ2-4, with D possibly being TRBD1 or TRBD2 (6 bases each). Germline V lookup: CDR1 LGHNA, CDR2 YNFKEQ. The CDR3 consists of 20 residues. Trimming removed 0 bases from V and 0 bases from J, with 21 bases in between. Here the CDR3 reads CASSQDPPGDGGVAKNIQYF. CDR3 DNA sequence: TGTGCCAGCAGCCAAGACCCGCCAGGGGATGGAGGGGTAGCCAAAAACATTCAGTACTTC.

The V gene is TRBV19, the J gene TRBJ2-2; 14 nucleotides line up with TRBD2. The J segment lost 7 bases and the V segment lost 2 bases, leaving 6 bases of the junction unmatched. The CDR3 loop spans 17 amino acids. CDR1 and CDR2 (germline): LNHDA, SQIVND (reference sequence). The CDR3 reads CASSIRGLAGVIGELFF. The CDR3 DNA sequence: TGTGCCAGTAGTATAAGGGGACTAGCGGGGGTGATCGGGGAGCTGTTTTTT.

The CDR3 region is CASSQGLASGARTDTQYF. The CDR3, as DNA: TGCGCCAGCAGCCAAGGCTTGGCTAGCGGGGCCCGCACAGATACGCAGTATTTT. The gene calls are TRBV4-3 and TRBJ2-3; 9 nucleotides agree with TRBD2. The CDR3 covers 18 residues. CDR1 is LGHNA, CDR2 YSLEER, per germline. Trimming cost V 1 base and J 1 base; bases outside gene matches: 9.